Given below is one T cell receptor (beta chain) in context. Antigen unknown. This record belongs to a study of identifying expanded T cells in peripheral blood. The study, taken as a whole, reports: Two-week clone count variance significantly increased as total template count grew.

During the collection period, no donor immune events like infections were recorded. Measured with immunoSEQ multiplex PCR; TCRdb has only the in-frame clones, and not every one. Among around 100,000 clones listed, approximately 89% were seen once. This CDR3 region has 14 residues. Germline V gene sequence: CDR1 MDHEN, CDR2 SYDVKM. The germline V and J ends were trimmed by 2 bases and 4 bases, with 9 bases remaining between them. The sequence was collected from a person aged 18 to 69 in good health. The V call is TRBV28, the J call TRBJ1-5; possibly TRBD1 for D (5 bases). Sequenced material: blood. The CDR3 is CASSLTGNNQPQHF. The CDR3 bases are TGTGCCAGCAGTTTAACAGGAAATAATCAGCCCCAGCATTTT.